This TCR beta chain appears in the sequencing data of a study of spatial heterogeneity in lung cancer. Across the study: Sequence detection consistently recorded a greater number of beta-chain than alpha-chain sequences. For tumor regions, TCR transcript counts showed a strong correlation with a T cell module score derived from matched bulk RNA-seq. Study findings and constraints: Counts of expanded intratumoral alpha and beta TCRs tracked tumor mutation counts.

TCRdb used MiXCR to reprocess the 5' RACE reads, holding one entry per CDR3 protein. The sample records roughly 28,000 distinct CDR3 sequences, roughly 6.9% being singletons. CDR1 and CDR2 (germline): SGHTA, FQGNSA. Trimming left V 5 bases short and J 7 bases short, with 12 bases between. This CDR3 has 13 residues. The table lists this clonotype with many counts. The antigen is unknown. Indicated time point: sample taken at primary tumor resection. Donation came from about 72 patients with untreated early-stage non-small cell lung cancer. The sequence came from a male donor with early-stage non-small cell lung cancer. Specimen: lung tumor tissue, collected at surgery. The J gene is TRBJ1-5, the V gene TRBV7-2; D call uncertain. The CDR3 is CASSQWTEQPQHF. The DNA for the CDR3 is TGTGCCAGCAGCCAATGGACTGAACAGCCCCAGCATTTT.